The 10 T cell receptor beta chains below all came from one sample that was sequenced in a study of cytomegalovirus exposure and HLA in healthy donors. Amplification used 60 Vbeta primers and 13 Jbeta primers. This table comes from immunoSEQ multiplex PCR, and its TCRdb copy is limited to in-frame clones, with some not included. This repertoire shows 75,000 or so clones, about 74% found once; its top ten account for around a fifth. Material for sequencing was PBMCs. The receptors stem from a woman aged 25 to 39 in good health and CMV-seropositive.

This clone turned up a few times. J is TRBJ1-6 and V is TRBV30; TRBD1 matches 8 bases. Per germline, CDR1 GTSNPN and CDR2 SVGIG (reference sequence). The CDR3 has 13 residues. This CDR3 is CALDRAQNSPLHF. CDR3 bases: TGTGCTCTGGACAGGGCCCAAAATTCACCCCTCCACTTT.

The chain couples TRBV18 to TRBJ2-1; D possibly corresponds to TRBD2 (5 bases). Trimming took off 2 bases at V and 15 bases at J, with 17 bases between the two ends. From germline, CDR1 is KGHSH and CDR2 LQKENI. The CDR3 runs 13 residues. CDR3 coding DNA: TGTGCCAGCTCACCAGAATTATTGGGAGTCAGGTTCTTC. Protein: CASSPELLGVRFF. Full variable domain (rest looked up from reference TRBV18 and TRBJ2-1): NAGVMQNPRHLVRRRGQEARLRCSPMKGHSHVYWYRQLPEEGLKFMVYLQKENIIDESGMPKERFSAEFPKEGPSILRIQQVVRGDSAAYFCASSPELLGVRFFGPGTRLTVL.

The V call is TRBV6-1, the J call TRBJ1-1, with 8 bases lining up with TRBD1. The trim removed 5 bases at V and 7 bases at J, leaving 6 bases unmatched. Germline CDR1 is MNHNS and CDR2 is SASEGT. The CDR3 runs 13 residues. CDR3 amino acids: CASSQDRAGEAFF. CDR3 in DNA: TGTGCCAGCAGTCAGGACAGGGCAGGTGAAGCTTTCTTT.

This chain links TRBV7-2 with TRBJ2-7; 8 nucleotides align to TRBD2. This CDR3 comprises 14 residues. Losses at the gene ends were 3 bases for V and 2 bases for J; bases not matched to a gene: 3. Germline-derived CDR1 and CDR2 are SGHTA and FQGNSA. CDR3 bases: TGTGCCAGCAGCTTGAAGGGACTAGCCTACGAGCAGTACTTC. It specifies CASSLKGLAYEQYF.

This chain connects TRBV6-5 to TRBJ1-2, with a weak D call TRBD1 (5 bases). V lost 6 bases, J lost 5 bases, and 10 bases lay in between. From germline, CDR1 is MNHEY and CDR2 SVGAGI. This CDR3 region has 12 residues. The CDR3 DNA follows: TGTGCCAGCAGAACAGGTTCATATGGCTACACCTTC. This encodes CASRTGSYGYTF.

The chain recombines TRBV6-6 with TRBJ1-4; D is unresolved. CDR3 length: 12 amino acids. The V end lost 6 bases, the J end lost 8 bases, and 10 bases lay between the germline ends. CDR1 MNHNY and CDR2 SVGAGI come from the germline V gene (reference sequence). The DNA of the CDR3 is TGTGCCAGCAGCCTGGGCCGGGAAAAACTGTTTTTT. Residues: CASSLGREKLFF.

The chain employs TRBV4-3 and TRBJ2-3; D may be TRBD2 (5 bases). CDR3 length equals 12 residues. Trimming took off 2 bases at V and 5 bases at J, with 5 bases between the two ends. Germline values: CDR1 LGHNA, CDR2 YSLEER. CDR3 region: CASSQRGDTQYF. DNA of the CDR3: TGCGCCAGCAGCCAACGGGGAGATACGCAGTATTTT.

V is TRBV30 and J is TRBJ1-1; D gene unclear. CDR3 length: 13 residues. From germline, CDR1 is GTSNPN and CDR2 SVGIG (reference sequence). Between the trimmed V and J ends, which lost 0 bases and 0 bases, there was a span of 5 bases. The CDR3 is CAWSVRLNTEAFF. In nucleotides, the CDR3 is TGTGCCTGGAGTGTGCGGCTGAACACTGAAGCTTTCTTT.

The chain links TRBV29-1 to TRBJ2-3; no reliable D call. CDR1 is SQVTM, CDR2 ANQGSEA, per germline. V was clipped by 6 bases and J by 2 bases, with 9 bases between them. This CDR3 spans 12 amino acids. The CDR3 DNA reads TGCAGCGTAGAGAGTTACACAGATACGCAGTATTTT. Its protein product is CSVESYTDTQYF.

The chain couples TRBV5-1 to TRBJ2-1; TRBD2 agrees at 9 bases. The CDR3 spans 14 residues. The germline V gene encodes CDR1 SGHRS and CDR2 YFSETQ. J gave up 9 bases and V 4 bases, and 8 bases lay outside the gene matches. This CDR3 is CASSPWTSAPEQFF. In nucleotides, the CDR3 is TGCGCCAGCAGCCCTTGGACTAGCGCTCCTGAGCAGTTCTTC.